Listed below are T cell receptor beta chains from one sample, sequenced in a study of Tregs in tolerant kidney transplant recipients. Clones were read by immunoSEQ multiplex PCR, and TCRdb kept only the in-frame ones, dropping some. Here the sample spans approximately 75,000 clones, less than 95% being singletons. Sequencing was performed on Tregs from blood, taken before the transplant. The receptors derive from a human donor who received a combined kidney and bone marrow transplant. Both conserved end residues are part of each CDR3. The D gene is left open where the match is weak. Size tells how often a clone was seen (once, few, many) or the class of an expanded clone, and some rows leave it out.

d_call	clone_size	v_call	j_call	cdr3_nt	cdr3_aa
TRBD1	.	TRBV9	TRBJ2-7	TGTGCCAGCTCACGACAGGGGGCAGGCTACGAGCAGTACTTC	CASSRQGAGYEQYF
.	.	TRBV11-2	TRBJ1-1	TGTGCCAGCAGCTTAGACAGGAAGAACACTGAAGCTTTCTTT	CASSLDRKNTEAFF
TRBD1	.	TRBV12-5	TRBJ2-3	TGTGCTAGTGGTCGGGACAGTCACACAGATACGCAGTATTTT	CASGRDSHTDTQYF
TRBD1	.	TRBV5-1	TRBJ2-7	TGCGCCAGCAGTTCAAACTCAGGGGGCTATCAGCAGTACTTC	CASSSNSGGYQQYF
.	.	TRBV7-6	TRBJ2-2	TGTGCCAGCAGCTTAGTTGGGGGTAGCACCGGGGAGCTGTTTTTT	CASSLVGGSTGELFF
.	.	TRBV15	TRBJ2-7	TGTGCCACCAGCAGAGATGGCGGCTCCTACGAGCAGTACTTC	CATSRDGGSYEQYF
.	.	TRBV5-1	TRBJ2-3	TGCGCCAGCAGCTTACAGGGTTTAGATACGCAGTATTTT	CASSLQGLDTQYF
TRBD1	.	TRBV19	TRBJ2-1	TGTGCCAGTAGTATAGTACAGGGGGGCAATGAGCAGTTCTTC	CASSIVQGGNEQFF
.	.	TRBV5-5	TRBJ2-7	TGTGCCAGCAGCCGCGGGACGGGGAGCTACGAGCAGTACTTC	CASSRGTGSYEQYF
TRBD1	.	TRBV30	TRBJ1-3	TGTGCCTGGGAGACAGGGACTGGAAACACCATATATTTT	CAWETGTGNTIYF
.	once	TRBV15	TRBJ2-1	TGTGCCACCAGCAGCCAAAGGGTGCGGGCTTTATTTGGCAATGAGCAGTTCTTC	CATSSQRVRALFGNEQFF
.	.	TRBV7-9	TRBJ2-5	TGTGCCAGCAGCTTTGTCAGAAACCAAGAGACCCAGTACTTC	CASSFVRNQETQYF
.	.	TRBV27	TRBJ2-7	TGTGCCAGCAGTCGTATGGGAACTGCGGGCGCTAAGCAGTACTTC	CASSRMGTAGAKQYF
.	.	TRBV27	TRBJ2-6	TGTGCCAGCAGTCCCCGGGGCCTCGCCGGGGCCAACGTCCTGACTTTC	CASSPRGLAGANVLTF
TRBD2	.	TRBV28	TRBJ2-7	TGTGCCAGCAGTCCCTTCCGCGGAGGCGGGAGGGCCGGGGGATACGAGCAGTACTTC	CASSPFRGGGRAGGYEQYF
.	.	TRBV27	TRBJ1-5	TGTGCCAGCAGTTCTATACAGGGAACCAATCAGCCCCAGCATTTT	CASSSIQGTNQPQHF
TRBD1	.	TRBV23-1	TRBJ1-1	TGCGCCAGGCCACAGGGGGAGAACACTGAAGCTTTCTTT	CARPQGENTEAFF
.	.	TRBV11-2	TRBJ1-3	TGTGCCAGCTCCAGGGGAAACACCATATATTTT	CASSRGNTIYF
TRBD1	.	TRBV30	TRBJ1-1	TGTGCCTGGAGACCTGTAGGACAGGGAGTAGCTTTCTTT	CAWRPVGQGVAFF
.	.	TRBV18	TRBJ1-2	TGTGCCAGCTCACAGTCCACCCAGGATTTCGGCGATGGCTACACCTTC	CASSQSTQDFGDGYTF